This T cell receptor (beta chain) came from a study of T cell responses to AZD1222 COVID-19 vaccine. Study as a whole: Pooling covered second doses at about 4 or about 12 weeks. Study observations and caveats: At baseline, seropositivity was found in only five or six AZD1222 recipients.

Only in-frame clones appear in the TCRdb table, and some are missing; sequencing was by immunoSEQ multiplex PCR. Of around 78,000 clones in the sample, about nine tenths were seen once. On this clone: Its specificity is not known.

Per germline, CDR1 SGHTA and CDR2 FQGTGA. The V end was cut by 1 base, the J end by 8 bases, with 14 bases between. The CDR3 contains 14 residues. This receptor was taken from an adult in good health. The chain uses TRBV7-3 and TRBJ2-5, with D possibly matching TRBD1 (5 bases). The sample here was peripheral blood, taken on day 0 of AZD1222 vaccination. The CDR3 sequence: CASSLKQQGDTQYF. The CDR3 DNA is TGTGCCAGCAGCTTAAAACAGCAGGGTGACACCCAGTACTTC.